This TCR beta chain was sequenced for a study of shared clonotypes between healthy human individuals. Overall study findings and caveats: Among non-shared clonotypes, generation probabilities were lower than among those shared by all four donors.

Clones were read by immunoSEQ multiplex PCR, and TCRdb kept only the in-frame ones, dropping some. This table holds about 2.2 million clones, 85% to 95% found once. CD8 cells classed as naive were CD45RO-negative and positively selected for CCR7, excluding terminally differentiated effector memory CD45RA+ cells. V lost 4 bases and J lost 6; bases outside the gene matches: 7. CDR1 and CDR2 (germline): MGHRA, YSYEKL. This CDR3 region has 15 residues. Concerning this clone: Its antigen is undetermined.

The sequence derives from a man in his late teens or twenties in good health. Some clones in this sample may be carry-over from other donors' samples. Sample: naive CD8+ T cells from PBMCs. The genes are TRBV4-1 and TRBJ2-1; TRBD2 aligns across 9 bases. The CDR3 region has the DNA TGCGCCAGCAGCCCAACGGGACTAGCATTCAATGAGCAGTTCTTC. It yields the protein CASSPTGLAFNEQFF.